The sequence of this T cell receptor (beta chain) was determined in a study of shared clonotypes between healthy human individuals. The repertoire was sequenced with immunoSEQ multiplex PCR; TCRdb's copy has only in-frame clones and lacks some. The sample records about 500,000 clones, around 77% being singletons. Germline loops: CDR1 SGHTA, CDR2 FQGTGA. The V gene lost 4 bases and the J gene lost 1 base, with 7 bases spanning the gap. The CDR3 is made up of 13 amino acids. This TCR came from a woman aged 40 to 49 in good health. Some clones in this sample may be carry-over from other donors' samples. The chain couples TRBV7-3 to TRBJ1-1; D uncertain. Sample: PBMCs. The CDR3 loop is CASSSDPNTEAFF. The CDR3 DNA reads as TGTGCCAGCAGCTCAGACCCGAACACTGAAGCTTTCTTT. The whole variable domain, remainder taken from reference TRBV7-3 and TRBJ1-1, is GAGVSQTPSNKVTEKGKYVELRCDPISGHTALYWYRQSLGQGPEFLIYFQGTGAADDSGLPNDRFFAVRPEGSVSTLKIQRTERGDSAVYLCASSSDPNTEAFFGQGTRLTVV.